This TCR beta chain was sequenced during a study of CD8+CD57+ T cells in acquired aplastic anemia. Turning to the study itself: The study obtained an average of around 3.4 ug of DNA from sorted CD4+ and CD8+ cells. Overall study findings and caveats: A set of about 30 CD8+ CDR3 sequences was shared between patients and controls, and these sequences appeared highly expressed in patients.

It was genomic DNA that served as the template for profiling TCR beta VDJ and CDR3. TCRdb re-called the reads with MiXCR, one entry per CDR3 protein. The sample lists just over 200,000 distinct CDR3 sequences, more than 55% occurring once. To note about this clonotype: Its antigen remains unidentified. One junction end disagrees with the germline gene, perhaps due to a read error.

Patients included in sequencing had previously demonstrated CD8+CD57+ cell expansion by flow cytometry. When blood sampling took place, the patients had received no therapy. Germline loops: CDR1 WNHNN, CDR2 SYGVQD (reference sequence). This CDR3 spans 18 amino acids. This TCR came from a human donor with aplastic anemia. V is TRBV10-1 and J is TRBJ2-3; 7 nucleotides agree with TRBD2. The sample comprised sorted CD4+, CD8+, or CD8+CD57+ T cells (not recorded which) from PBMCs. CDR3 residues: CASSSGLSVPFGTDTQYF. In DNA, the CDR3 is TGTGCCAGCAGCTCGGGACTATCGGTCCCATTCGGCACAGATACGCAGTATTTT.